The 28 T cell receptor beta chains given below trace back to one sample, sequenced in a study of CD8 T cells in ankylosing spondylitis. One entry per CDR3 protein results from TCRdb running MiXCR on the 5' RACE reads. The sample has 220,000 or so distinct CDR3 sequences; about 17% are singletons. Study-wide results and limits: There was a TCR beta motif, made of several highly homologous variants, that appeared characteristic of ankylosing spondylitis blood.

For these receptors, no antigen is known. Sequencing was performed on blood, either unsorted or a sorted T cell fraction (not recorded which). The source of these receptors is a male donor with ankylosing spondylitis.

This clonotype was observed at least ten times. This chain connects TRBV27 to TRBJ2-7; D may be TRBD1 (6 bases). With 4 bases removed from V and 0 bases from J, the gap between germline ends came to 10 bases. The CDR3 consists of 14 residues. Germline CDR1 is MNHEY and CDR2 is SMNVEV (reference sequence). The DNA for the CDR3 is TGTGCCAGCAGTTCCGACAGGACCTCCTACGAGCAGTACTTC. Its translation is CASSSDRTSYEQYF.

V and J are TRBV12-3 or TRBV12-4 and TRBJ1-6; D possibly corresponds to TRBD1 (5 bases). Trimming left V 2 bases short and J 9 bases short, with 11 bases between. This CDR3 contains 14 residues. The CDR3 protein is CASSLSTGSSPLHF. DNA of the CDR3: TGTGCCAGCAGTTTATCCACAGGTTCTTCACCCCTCCACTTT.

In this sample, this clonotype turned up a few times. This sequence joins TRBV4-3 and TRBJ2-7; the D gene is possibly TRBD2 (6 bases). The V end was cut by 6 bases, the J end by 6 bases, with 18 bases between. The CDR3 is 14 residues long. Germline V gene data show CDR1 as LGHNA and CDR2 as YSLEER. CDR3 amino acids: CASSGGRLSAEQYF. DNA for the CDR3: TGCGCCAGCAGTGGGGGGAGACTCTCAGCCGAGCAGTACTTC.

This clonotype appeared a few times. The genes are TRBV7-9 and TRBJ1-2, with 8 bases lining up with TRBD1. The CDR3 runs 17 residues. Germline CDR1 is SEHNR and CDR2 is FQNEAQ (reference sequence). J was trimmed by 5 bases and V by 5 bases; bases with no gene match: 16. The CDR3 DNA sequence: TGTGCCAGCAGCCTACTCGGGGGACAGGAGGCATTATATGGCTACACCTTC. Translated: CASSLLGGQEALYGYTF.

The V gene is TRBV25-1, the J gene TRBJ1-1, with a possible D match to TRBD1 (5 bases). Trimming pared 6 bases from V and 4 bases from J, leaving 12 bases between. The CDR3 is made up of 13 amino acids. CDR1 MGHDK and CDR2 SYGVNS come from the germline V gene. CDR3: CASSAGLSTEAFF. In nucleotides, the CDR3 is TGTGCCAGCAGCGCGGGACTGAGCACTGAAGCTTTCTTT. The variable domain in full, with the rest retrieved from reference TRBV25-1 and TRBJ1-1, is EADIYQTPRYLVIGTGKKITLECSQTMGHDKMYWYQQDPGMELHLIHYSYGVNSTEKGDLSSESTVSRIRTEHFPLTLESARPSHTSQYLCASSAGLSTEAFFGQGTRLTVV.

In its sample, this clonotype was seen a few times. The chain joins TRBV11-2 to TRBJ2-1; D gene uncertain. The V end lost 5 bases, the J end lost 7 bases, and 9 bases lay between the germline ends. CDR3 length: 12 residues. Germline lookup yields CDR1 SGHAT and CDR2 FQNNGV. CDR3 protein: CASSPDGNEQFF. In nucleotides, the CDR3 is TGTGCCAGCAGCCCAGATGGGAATGAGCAGTTCTTC.

This clonotype was seen a few times. V and J are TRBV5-5 and TRBJ2-1; D unclear. CDR1 SGHKS and CDR2 YYEKEE come from the germline V gene (reference sequence). V lost 2 bases and J lost 3, with 12 bases in between. The CDR3 length is 15 residues. The CDR3 DNA reads TGTGCCAGCAGCTTAATATCCCCAGGCTACAATGAGCAGTTCTTC. Its translation is CASSLISPGYNEQFF.

This clonotype was counted many times. The gene calls are TRBV12-3 or TRBV12-4 and TRBJ2-2; D remains unclear. V was shortened by 3 bases and J by 0 bases, with 5 bases between the two germline ends. The CDR3 has 14 amino acids. CDR3 loop: CASSLSANTGELFF. The CDR3 bases are TGTGCCAGCAGTTTGTCAGCGAACACCGGGGAGCTGTTTTTT.

The chain combines TRBV11-3 with TRBJ1-6; D remains ambiguous. Between the trimmed V and J ends, which lost 4 bases and 9 bases, there was a span of 7 bases. CDR3 length: 12 residues. Germline-derived CDR1 and CDR2 are SGHNT and YENEEA. The CDR3: CASSYSSSPLHF. The DNA for the CDR3 is TGTGCCAGCAGCTACTCCAGTTCACCCCTCCACTTT.

This sequence joins TRBV11-3 and TRBJ2-7; a weak D match, TRBD1 (5 bases). Per germline, CDR1 SGHNT and CDR2 YENEEA. V shed 3 bases and J shed 1 base, with 7 bases lying between them. The CDR3 has 13 residues. The CDR3 coding sequence is TGTGCCAGCAGCTTCGCAGGGTCCTACGAGCAGTACTTC. Protein: CASSFAGSYEQYF.

This clonotype occurred many times. This sequence joins TRBV29-1 and TRBJ2-1; the D call may be TRBD1 or TRBD2 (6 bases each). Trimming removed 8 bases at V and 12 bases at J, with 17 bases between. The CDR3 sequence is 11 residues long. Looked up from germline, CDR1 is SQVTM and CDR2 is ANQGSEA. The CDR3 DNA reads TGCAGCACCGTAGGGGGGCTGGGGCAGTTCTTC. Translating gives CSTVGGLGQFF.

In this sample, this clonotype turned up a few times. The V gene is TRBV25-1, the J gene TRBJ2-7; TRBD1 matches 9 bases. Germline V gene sequence: CDR1 MGHDK, CDR2 SYGVNS. The CDR3 covers 17 residues. V shed 3 bases, J shed 1 base, and the junction held 10 bases outside the gene matches. CDR3 in DNA: TGTGCCAGCAGTGACTACGAGTGGACAGGGGCTTCCTACGAGCAGTACTTC. This translates into CASSDYEWTGASYEQYF.

The CDR3 loop is CASSGTDSMNTEAFF. CDR3 nucleotide sequence: TGTGCCAGCAGCGGAACCGACAGCATGAACACTGAAGCTTTCTTT. The chain uses TRBV9 and TRBJ1-1, with D maybe TRBD1 (5 bases). Germline V gene lookup returns CDR1 SGDLS and CDR2 YYNGEE. V gave up 3 bases and J gave up 0 bases, with 12 bases separating them. This CDR3 is 15 amino acids long.

The table lists this clonotype with a few counts. The rearrangement uses TRBV27 and TRBJ2-2, with 7 bases lining up with TRBD1. The CDR3 spans 16 residues. Germline CDR1 MNHEY, CDR2 SMNVEV (reference sequence). The ends lost 0 bases at V and 0 bases at J; junction bases unmatched: 1. The chain's CDR3 is CASSLSDRANTGELFF. For the CDR3, the DNA is TGTGCCAGCAGTTTATCTGACAGGGCGAACACCGGGGAGCTGTTTTTT.

V is TRBV29-1 and J is TRBJ2-7, with D perhaps matching TRBD1 or TRBD2 (6 bases each). The CDR3 has 13 residues. The germline V gene has CDR1 SQVTM and CDR2 ANQGSEA. V was cut by 5 bases and J by 4 bases, with 15 bases left in between. CDR3 nucleotide sequence: TGCAGCGTTATCACAGGGAGGATGTACGAGCAGTACTTC. It yields the protein CSVITGRMYEQYF.

This clonotype came up a few times. The genes are TRBV2 and TRBJ1-5, with D uncertain. Germline V gene lookup returns CDR1 SNHLY and CDR2 FYNNEI. The CDR3 is 14 amino acids. The V end lost 7 bases, the J end lost 3 bases, and 13 bases lay between the germline ends. CDR3 sequence: CASKPEPTNQPQHF. In DNA, the CDR3 is TGTGCCAGCAAACCAGAACCGACCAATCAGCCCCAGCATTTT.

This clonotype was counted between two and nine times. The rearrangement links TRBV4-2 to TRBJ2-7, with D perhaps TRBD2 (5 bases). Germline values: CDR1 LGHNA, CDR2 YNFKEQ. Trimming left V 1 base short and J 3 bases short, with 13 bases between. The CDR3 is 15 amino acids. The CDR3 region is CASSQVRSGSYEQYF. Here the CDR3 DNA reads TGTGCCAGCAGCCAAGTTCGGAGTGGGAGCTACGAGCAGTACTTC.

As concerns this clonotype: An end of the junction does not agree with germline; a read error may underlie this. For the CDR3, the DNA is TGTGCTAGCAGCTCTGGGACCGACACCGGGGAGCTGTTTTTT. It specifies CASSSGTDTGELFF. The chain combines TRBV7-7 with TRBJ2-2, with D perhaps matching TRBD1 or TRBD2 (5 bases each). The CDR3 sequence is 14 residues long. Germline CDR1 SSHAT, CDR2 FNYEAQ (reference sequence).

The chain combines TRBV13 with TRBJ2-3, with 9 bases aligning to TRBD2. Germline V gene data show CDR1 as PRHDT and CDR2 as FYEKMQ (reference sequence). This CDR3 spans 13 amino acids. V was pared by 5 bases and J by 5 bases, with 2 bases of the junction left unmatched. CDR3 region: CASSLAGIDTQYF. Here the CDR3 DNA reads TGTGCCAGCAGCCTAGCGGGGATAGATACGCAGTATTTT.

This clonotype was picked up a small number of times. V gene TRBV6-2 or TRBV6-3 combines with J gene TRBJ1-5; D ambiguous. CDR1 and CDR2 (germline): MNHEY, SVGEGT. Trimming removed 2 bases at V and 6 bases at J, with 8 bases between. The CDR3 sequence is 13 residues long. The CDR3 DNA reads TGTGCCAGCAGTTACGGAGAGGCTCAGCCCCAGCATTTT. It specifies CASSYGEAQPQHF.

This clonotype has more than one count but fewer than ten. The V call is TRBV2, the J call TRBJ2-2; 10 bases agree with TRBD2. CDR3 size: 16 residues. Trimming at V came to 4 bases and at J to 4 bases, leaving 6 bases not matched to a gene. Germline V gene lookup returns CDR1 SNHLY and CDR2 FYNNEI. The CDR3 DNA reads as TGTGCCAGCAGTGGGAATCCTAGCGGGAGCACCGGGGAGCTGTTTTTT. This codes for CASSGNPSGSTGELFF.

The chain links TRBV5-6 to TRBJ1-4; D not resolved. V was pared by 4 bases and J by 4 bases, with 14 bases between. Germline CDR1 reads SGHDT; CDR2 reads YYEEEE. The CDR3 is made up of 15 amino acids. CDR3 in DNA: TGTGCCAGCAGCCTTTCTTGGAACCTTAATGAAAAACTGTTTTTT. It translates to CASSLSWNLNEKLFF.

This clonotype was detected many times. This rearrangement joins TRBV5-4 to TRBJ2-3, with 9 bases fitting TRBD1. The CDR3 has 14 residues. Per germline, CDR1 SGHNT and CDR2 YYREEE (reference sequence). The trim removed 4 bases at V and 1 base at J, leaving 1 base unmatched. In DNA, the CDR3 is TGTGCCAGCAGCCGACAGGGGGGCACAGATACGCAGTATTTT. Amino acid sequence: CASSRQGGTDTQYF. The variable domain in full, completed from reference TRBV5-4 and TRBJ2-3, reads ETGVTQSPTHLIKTRGQQVTLRCSSQSGHNTVSWYQQALGQGPQFIFQYYREEENGRGNFPPRFSGLQFPNYSSELNVNALELDDSALYLCASSRQGGTDTQYFGPGTRLTVL.

Many counts were recorded for this clonotype. V and J are TRBV29-1 and TRBJ2-3; the D is unclear. V was cut by 7 bases and J by 0 bases, with 14 bases left in between. This CDR3 spans 14 amino acids. Germline assignment: CDR1 SQVTM and CDR2 ANQGSEA. The CDR3 nucleotides read TGCAGCGCTCGCACCTCGGACAGCACAGATACGCAGTATTTT. It codes for CSARTSDSTDTQYF.

The V and J genes are TRBV27 and TRBJ2-7; tentatively, D is TRBD2 (5 bases). This CDR3 spans 13 amino acids. Germline V gene lookup returns CDR1 MNHEY and CDR2 SMNVEV (reference sequence). Trimming shortened V by 0 bases and J by 3 bases, and 6 bases separated the two germline ends. In nucleotides, the CDR3 is TGTGCCAGCAGTTTATCAGAGGGCTACGAGCAGTACTTC. It translates to CASSLSEGYEQYF.

This clonotype was picked up a small number of times. The chain couples TRBV7-2 to TRBJ1-2; 7 bases align to TRBD1. The trim removed 1 base at V and 7 bases at J, leaving 9 bases unmatched. The CDR3 consists of 15 residues. CDR1 is SGHTA, CDR2 FQGNSA, per germline. CDR3 loop: CASSLVTRDSRGYTF. The CDR3 DNA reads as TGTGCCAGCAGCTTAGTGACCAGGGACAGTCGTGGCTACACCTTC.

This clonotype was counted between two and nine times. The chain employs TRBV13 and TRBJ2-3; D is tentatively TRBD1 or TRBD2 (6 bases each). Between the trimmed V and J ends, which lost 5 bases and 8 bases, there was a span of 20 bases. Germline V CDR1 and CDR2: PRHDT, FYEKMQ (reference sequence). The CDR3 covers 15 residues. For the CDR3, the DNA is TGTGCCAGCAGCGAAGCACAGGGACTTTTCGGTACGCAGTATTTT. Protein: CASSEAQGLFGTQYF.

This clonotype was counted a few times. This sequence joins TRBV7-9 and TRBJ1-4; D is undetermined. V lost 3 bases, J lost 5 bases, and 4 bases lay in between. There are 12 residues in the CDR3. The germline V gene has CDR1 SEHNR and CDR2 FQNEAQ (reference sequence). The DNA for the CDR3 is TGTGCCAGCAGCTTGGAAAATGAAAAACTGTTTTTT. This translates into CASSLENEKLFF. Together with reference TRBV7-9 and TRBJ1-4, the CDR3 gives the full variable domain: DTGVSQNPRHKITKRGQNVTFRCDPISEHNRLYWYRQTLGQGPEFLTYFQNEAQLEKSRLLSDRFSAERPKGSFSTLEIQRTEQGDSAMYLCASSLENEKLFFGSGTQLSVL.